The clone carrying this T cell receptor beta chain was observed a single time. The sample comes from a study of blood T cell repertoires in COVID-19. Study in general: Nucleic acid was either cDNA or gDNA, and it came from T cells, B-cell-depleted T cells, or PBMCs.

The V gene lost 5 bases and the J gene lost 6 bases, with 9 bases spanning the gap. Germline assignment: CDR1 KGHDR and CDR2 SFDVKD. This CDR3 contains 12 residues. Method: immunoSEQ multiplex PCR; TCRdb's copy keeps in-frame clones and lacks some. The table lists about 280,000 clones, around four fifths of them singletons. J is TRBJ1-2 and V is TRBV24-1, with a possible D match to TRBD1 (5 bases). Sequencing input: peripheral blood. The receptor was derived from a woman in her 50s who had recovered from COVID-19. Here the CDR3 reads CATSGAGNGYTF. CDR3 DNA: TGTGCCACCAGTGGGGCAGGGAATGGCTACACCTTC.